Below are 5 T cell receptor beta chains sequenced from a single sample in a study of response to subunit inactivated influenza vaccine. TCRdb re-called the RT-PCR reads with MiXCR, one entry per CDR3 protein. The sample comprises about 700,000 distinct CDR3 sequences, around 13% of which are singletons, and around 6.5% rests with the top ten. The sample in question was PBMCs from blood, obtained less than 15 days before vaccination. The receptor source for this set is a man aged 50 to 59 who received an inactivated influenza vaccine.

This clonotype was found a few times. V is TRBV20-1 and J is TRBJ2-1; 10 positions match TRBD1. Germline-derived CDR1 and CDR2 are DFQATT and SNEGSKA (reference sequence). The V segment lost 0 bases and the J segment 4 bases; nucleotides outside the gene matches: 3. The CDR3 sequence is 15 residues long. For the CDR3, the DNA is TGCAGTGCTAGAGATTGGGACAGGGGTTACAATGAGCAGTTCTTC. It encodes CSARDWDRGYNEQFF.

The chain carries TRBV7-2 and TRBJ1-1; 8 bases line up with TRBD1. Unmatched junction bases numbered 6, after V lost 5 bases and J lost 4 bases. The CDR3 is 14 residues long. CDR1 is SGHTA, CDR2 FQGNSA, per germline. In nucleotides, the CDR3 is TGTGCCAGCAGCGCGAGGACAGGGAGCACTGAAGCTTTCTTT. It specifies CASSARTGSTEAFF.

There are a few counts of this clonotype. J is TRBJ2-3 and V is TRBV5-6; 12 positions agree with TRBD2. This CDR3 has 19 amino acids. CDR1 and CDR2 from the germline V gene are SGHDT and YYEEEE. The ends lost 0 bases at V and 0 bases at J; junction bases unmatched: 8. As DNA, the CDR3 is TGTGCCAGCAGCTTGGCACTAGCGGGGGGACTGACTAGCACAGATACGCAGTATTTT. This codes for CASSLALAGGLTSTDTQYF.

This chain links TRBV27 with TRBJ2-3; maybe TRBD1 (5 bases). This CDR3 is 14 amino acids long. V was shortened by 3 bases and J by 4 bases, with 11 bases between the two germline ends. Germline V gene data show CDR1 as MNHEY and CDR2 as SMNVEV (reference sequence). The DNA for the CDR3 is TGTGCCAGCAGTTTTTTAGGGGCCCCAGATACGCAGTATTTT. It codes for CASSFLGAPDTQYF.

This rearrangement joins TRBV3-1 to TRBJ2-7, with D possibly TRBD2 on 6 matching bases. Germline CDR1 is LGHDT and CDR2 is YNNKEL (reference sequence). This CDR3 spans 15 amino acids. Trimming stripped 2 bases from V and 2 bases from J, with 13 bases between. The CDR3 coding sequence is TGTGCCAGCAGCCAACGAACGACTAGACCCTACGAGCAGTACTTC. Protein: CASSQRTTRPYEQYF.